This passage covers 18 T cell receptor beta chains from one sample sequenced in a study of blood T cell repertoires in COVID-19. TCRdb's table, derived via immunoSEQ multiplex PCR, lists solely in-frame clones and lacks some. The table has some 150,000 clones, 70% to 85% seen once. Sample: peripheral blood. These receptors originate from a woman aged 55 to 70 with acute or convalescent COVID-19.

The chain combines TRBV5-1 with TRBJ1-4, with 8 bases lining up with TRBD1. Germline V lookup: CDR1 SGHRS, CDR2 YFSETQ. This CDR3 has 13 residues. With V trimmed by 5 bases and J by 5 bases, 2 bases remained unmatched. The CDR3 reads CASRDRENEKLFF. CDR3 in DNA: TGCGCCAGCAGGGACAGGGAAAATGAAAAACTGTTTTTT.

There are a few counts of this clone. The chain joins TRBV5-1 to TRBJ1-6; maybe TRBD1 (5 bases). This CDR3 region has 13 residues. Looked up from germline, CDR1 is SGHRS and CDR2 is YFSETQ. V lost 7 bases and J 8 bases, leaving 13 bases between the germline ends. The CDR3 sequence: CASAGGDDSPLHF. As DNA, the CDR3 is TGCGCCAGCGCTGGGGGGGATGATTCACCCCTCCACTTT.

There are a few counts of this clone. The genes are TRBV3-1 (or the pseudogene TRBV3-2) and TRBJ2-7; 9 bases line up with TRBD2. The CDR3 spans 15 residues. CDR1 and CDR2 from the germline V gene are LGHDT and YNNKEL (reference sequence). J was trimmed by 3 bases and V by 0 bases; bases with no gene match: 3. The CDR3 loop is CASSQDGGGGYEQYF. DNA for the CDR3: TGTGCCAGCAGCCAAGATGGCGGGGGGGGCTACGAGCAGTACTTC.

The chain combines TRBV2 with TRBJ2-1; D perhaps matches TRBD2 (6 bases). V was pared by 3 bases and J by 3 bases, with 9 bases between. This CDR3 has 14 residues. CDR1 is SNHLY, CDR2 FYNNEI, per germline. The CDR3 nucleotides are TGTGCCAGCAGTGAGATGGACTACTACAATGAGCAGTTCTTC. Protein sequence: CASSEMDYYNEQFF.

The CDR3 protein is CASLGGSNTEAFF. CDR3 sequence (DNA): TGTGCCAGCCTCGGGGGATCGAACACTGAAGCTTTCTTT. The chain couples TRBV3-1 (or the pseudogene TRBV3-2) to TRBJ1-1; weak D call: TRBD1 (5 bases). Germline CDR1 LGHDT, CDR2 YNNKEL (reference sequence). V was shortened by 8 bases and J by 1 base, with 11 bases between the two germline ends. The CDR3 loop spans 13 amino acids.

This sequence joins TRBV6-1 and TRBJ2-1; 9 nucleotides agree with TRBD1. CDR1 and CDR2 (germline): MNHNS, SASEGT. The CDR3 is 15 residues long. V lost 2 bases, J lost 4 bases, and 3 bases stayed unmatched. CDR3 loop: CASSEPGQGYNEQFF. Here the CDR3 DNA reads TGTGCCAGCAGTGAACCGGGACAGGGATACAATGAGCAGTTCTTC.

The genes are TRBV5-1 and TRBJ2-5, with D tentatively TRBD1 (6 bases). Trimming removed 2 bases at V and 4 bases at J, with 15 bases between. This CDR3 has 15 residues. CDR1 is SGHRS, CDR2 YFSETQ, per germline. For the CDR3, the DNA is TGCGCCAGCAGCTTAGAAGGACAGCGAAGAGAGACCCAGTACTTC. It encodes CASSLEGQRRETQYF. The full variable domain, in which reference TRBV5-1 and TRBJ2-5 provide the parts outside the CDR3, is KAGVTQTPRYLIKTRGQQVTLSCSPISGHRSVSWYQQTPGQGLQFLFEYFSETQRNKGNFPGRFSGRQFSNSRSEMNVSTLELGDSALYLCASSLEGQRRETQYFGPGTRLLVL.

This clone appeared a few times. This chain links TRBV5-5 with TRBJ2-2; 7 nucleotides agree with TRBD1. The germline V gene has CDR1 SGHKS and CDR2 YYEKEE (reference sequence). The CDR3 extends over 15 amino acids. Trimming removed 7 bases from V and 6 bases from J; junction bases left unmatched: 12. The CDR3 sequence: CASCNRDRDPGELFF. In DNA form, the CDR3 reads TGTGCCAGCTGTAACCGGGACAGAGATCCCGGGGAGCTGTTTTTT.

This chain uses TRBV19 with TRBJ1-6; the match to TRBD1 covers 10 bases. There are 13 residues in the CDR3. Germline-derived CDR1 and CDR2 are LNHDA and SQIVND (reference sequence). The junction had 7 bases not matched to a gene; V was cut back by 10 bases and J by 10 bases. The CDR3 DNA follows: TGTGCCACCTTGGGACAGGGGTTCTCACCCCTCCACTTT. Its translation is CATLGQGFSPLHF.

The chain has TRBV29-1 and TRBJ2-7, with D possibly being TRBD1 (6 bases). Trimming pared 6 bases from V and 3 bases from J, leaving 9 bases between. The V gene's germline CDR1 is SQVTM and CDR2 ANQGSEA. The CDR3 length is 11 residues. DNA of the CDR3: TGCAGCGTGAGGACAGTCTACGAGCAGTACTTC. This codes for CSVRTVYEQYF.

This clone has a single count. CDR3 DNA: TGTGCCAGCAGAAAAGCGGGGGTATCCACCGGGGAGCTGTTTTTT. Its translation: CASRKAGVSTGELFF. This chain joins TRBV2 and TRBJ2-2, with 8 bases aligning to TRBD2. The V segment lost 6 bases and the J segment 4 bases; nucleotides outside the gene matches: 7. Germline lookup yields CDR1 SNHLY and CDR2 FYNNEI. This CDR3 is built from 15 residues.

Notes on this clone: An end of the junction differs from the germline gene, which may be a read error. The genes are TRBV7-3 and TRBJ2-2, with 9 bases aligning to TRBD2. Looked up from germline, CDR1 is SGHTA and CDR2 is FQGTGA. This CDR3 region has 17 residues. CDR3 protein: CASRAGPAGGLSGELFF. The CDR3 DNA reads TGCGCCAGCCGCGCGGGGCCCGCGGGGGGGCTCTCCGGGGAGCTGTTTTTT. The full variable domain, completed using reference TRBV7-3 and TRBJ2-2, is GAGVSQTPSNKVTEKGKYVELRCDPISGHTALYWYRQSLGQGPEFLIYFQGTGAADDSGLPNDRFFAVRPEGSVSTLKIQRTERGDSAVYLCASRAGPAGGLSGELFFGEGSRLTVL.

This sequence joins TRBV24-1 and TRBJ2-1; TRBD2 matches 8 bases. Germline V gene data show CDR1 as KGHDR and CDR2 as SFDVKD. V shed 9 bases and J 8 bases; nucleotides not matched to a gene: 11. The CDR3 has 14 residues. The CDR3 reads CATPGGSGVDEQFF. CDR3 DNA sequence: TGTGCCACCCCCGGGGGTAGCGGGGTAGATGAGCAGTTCTTC.

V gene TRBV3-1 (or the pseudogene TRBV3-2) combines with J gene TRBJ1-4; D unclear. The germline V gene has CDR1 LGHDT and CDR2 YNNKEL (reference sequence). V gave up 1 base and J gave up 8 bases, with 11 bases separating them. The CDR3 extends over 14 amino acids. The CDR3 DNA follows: TGTGCCAGCAGCCAAGGAGTGTTTAACGAAAAACTGTTTTTT. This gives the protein CASSQGVFNEKLFF.

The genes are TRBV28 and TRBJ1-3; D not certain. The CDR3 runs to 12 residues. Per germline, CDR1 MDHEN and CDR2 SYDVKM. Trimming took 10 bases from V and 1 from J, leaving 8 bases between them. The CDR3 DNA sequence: TGTGCCACCACAAATTCTGGAAACACCATATATTTT. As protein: CATTNSGNTIYF.

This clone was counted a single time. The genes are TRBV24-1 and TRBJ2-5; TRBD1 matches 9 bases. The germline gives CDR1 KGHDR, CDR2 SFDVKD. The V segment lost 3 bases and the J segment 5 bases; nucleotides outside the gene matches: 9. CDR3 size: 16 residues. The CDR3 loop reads CATSDRTGTGKETQYF. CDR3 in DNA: TGTGCCACCAGTGATCGAACCGGGACAGGGAAGGAGACCCAGTACTTC.

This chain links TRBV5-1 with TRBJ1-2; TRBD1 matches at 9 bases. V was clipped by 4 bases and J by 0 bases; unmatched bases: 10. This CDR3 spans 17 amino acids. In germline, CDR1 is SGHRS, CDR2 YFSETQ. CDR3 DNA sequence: TGCGCCAGCAGCCGAACCGGGACAGGGAGTACTAACTATGGCTACACCTTC. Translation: CASSRTGTGSTNYGYTF. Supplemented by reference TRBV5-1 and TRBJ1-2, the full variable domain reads KAGVTQTPRYLIKTRGQQVTLSCSPISGHRSVSWYQQTPGQGLQFLFEYFSETQRNKGNFPGRFSGRQFSNSRSEMNVSTLELGDSALYLCASSRTGTGSTNYGYTFGSGTRLTVV.

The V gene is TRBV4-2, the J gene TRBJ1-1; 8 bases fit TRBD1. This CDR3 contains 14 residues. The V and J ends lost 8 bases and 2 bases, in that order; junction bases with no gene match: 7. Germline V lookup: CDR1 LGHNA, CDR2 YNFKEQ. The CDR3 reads CASSEQGANTEAFF. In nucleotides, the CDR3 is TGTGCCAGCTCGGAGCAGGGGGCAAACACTGAAGCTTTCTTT.